The present T cell receptor (beta chain) was sequenced within a study of blood T cell repertoires in COVID-19 (dated by TCRdb to the early 2020s). Regarding the research as a whole: Samples from collaborators originated in the United States, Italy and Spain and spanned both the acute and convalescent phases of COVID-19. The repertoires were released in a freely available public database meant as a resource for research on the immune response to SARS-CoV-2. The samples were drawn from two sources: the first 160 participants of the ongoing ImmuneRACE study, and 1,000 to 1,500 subjects contributed by 6 global collaborators. Where available, HLA class I and class II types were taken from metadata supplied by the sample provider and were not determined by assay-based typing. Nearly every sample came with metadata listing a de-identified subject ID, COVID-19 status, age in years and sex. The material from the prospective study consisted of cDNA or gDNA derived from T cells, B-cell-depleted T cells, or PBMCs. The dataset comprised deeply sampled blood TCRbeta repertoires from subjects exposed to, actively infected with, or recovered from COVID-19. What the authors observed across the whole study: The quantity of clinical and demographic metadata differed by source and by participant and was supplied without curation.

The CDR3, cysteine through phenylalanine, is 15 amino acids long. Left in the record is the CDR3 DNA by itself, 45 bases read in frame from the first base. CDR1 LGHNA and CDR2 YSLEER were looked up in the germline V gene. Germline trimming: 5 bases from V, 1 base from J; junction bases outside gene matches: 6. TCRbeta CDR3 regions were amplified from genomic DNA using the immunoSEQ Assay, a bias-controlled multiplex PCR. The original methods were these. Nucleated cell counts per sample were estimated from amplification of reference gene primers within the assay. To quantify the absolute abundance of each unique TCRbeta CDR3 rearrangement, sequence reads were collapsed and filtered. For each sample, productive Simpson clonality was calculated as the square root of Simpson's diversity index across productive rearrangements. TCRdb took over this immuneACCESS table, retaining in-frame rearrangements with V and J assigned. Such tables are incomplete; in checked studies, under half of the missing clones stem from an unresolved V gene, and the remainder is unexplained. Clone size and V and J calls were adopted from that table, with D and trimming inferred from the DNA. This sample has under 250,000 clones in its table, and 82% of those were observed once. Around 5% of the sample lies in the top ten.

About this clone: No antigen is known for it. Base qualities were left out, and no much larger clone turns up one base away.

Collaborating institutions collected whole blood in K2EDTA tubes following their own protocols. For TCRbeta analysis, collaborators shipped samples as frozen whole blood, isolated PBMCs, or DNA extracted from either of those sample types. The chain is made from TRBV4-3 and TRBJ1-1, with 8 bases in between that match TRBD1. The TCR comes from a woman in her 70s with acute or convalescent COVID-19. Sequencing input: peripheral blood. The CDR3 corresponds to CASSEKGQGNTEAFF. The sequenced DNA: TGCGCCAGCAGCGAGAAAGGACAGGGGAACACTGAAGCTTTCTTT.